These T cell receptor beta chains were read from a single sample in a study of blood T cell repertoires in COVID-19. Sequencing was performed with immunoSEQ multiplex PCR; in TCRdb, only in-frame clones are kept and a portion is missing. This sample has roughly 150,000 clones, with 70% to 85% found just once. Sequencing was carried out using peripheral blood. All receptors derive from a woman aged 50 to 60 in a cohort sampled during active or convalescent COVID-19. Both conserved end residues are part of each CDR3. The D gene is left open where the match is weak. Size is stated for part of the rows, as once, few or many counts, or as a class when the clone is expanded.

TRBJ1-1 TRBV7-9 TRBD1 many CASSAGQGERAFF TGTGCCAGCAGCGCCGGTCAGGGGGAGAGAGCTTTCTTT
TRBJ1-1 TRBV12-5 TRBD1 few CASGWTGRTEAFF TGTGCTAGTGGTTGGACAGGAAGGACTGAAGCTTTCTTT
TRBJ1-5 TRBV7-9 TRBD1 - CASSNGQVSNQPQHF TGTGCCAGCAGCAACGGACAGGTTAGCAATCAGCCCCAGCATTTT
TRBJ1-1 TRBV30 TRBD1 - CAWSVPPLGTANTEAFF TGTGCCTGGAGTGTGCCCCCCCTGGGGACAGCTAACACTGAAGCTTTCTTT
TRBJ2-7 TRBV5-8 TRBD1 - CASVLGQGLSYEQYF TGTGCCAGCGTTCTAGGACAGGGCCTCTCCTACGAGCAGTACTTC
TRBJ2-5 TRBV19 TRBD1 - CASRGQGRETQYF TGTGCCAGTAGAGGACAGGGGAGGGAGACCCAGTACTTC
TRBJ1-2 TRBV5-1 - - CASSPGIGYTF TGCGCCAGCAGCCCAGGGATTGGCTACACCTTC
TRBJ1-2 TRBV7-8 TRBD1 - CASSPRDSNYGYTF TGTGCCAGCAGCCCCCGGGACAGTAACTATGGCTACACCTTC
TRBJ1-1 TRBV18 - - CASSPVGRVGRNTEAFF TGTGCCAGCTCACCAGTGGGCAGGGTGGGTCGGAACACTGAAGCTTTCTTT
TRBJ1-2 TRBV6-5 TRBD1 once CASRADRGGSNTF TGTGCCAGCAGGGCGGACAGGGGAGGGTCTAACACCTTC
TRBJ1-6 TRBV7-2 - - CASSLGGRVTSPLHF TGTGCCAGCAGCTTAGGCGGCAGGGTAACGTCACCCCTCCACTTT
TRBJ1-5 TRBV28 - few CASSQTEPNQPQHF TGTGCCAGCAGCCAGACAGAACCCAATCAGCCCCAGCATTTT
TRBJ1-6 TRBV12-5 TRBD1 - CASGMGQGNSPLHF TGTGCTAGTGGTATGGGACAGGGAAATTCACCCCTCCACTTT
TRBJ2-3 TRBV6-5 TRBD2 - CASSRRGGLDTQYF TGTGCCAGCAGTCGTCGGGGGGGGTTAGATACGCAGTATTTT
TRBJ2-7 TRBV19 TRBD2 - CASSMSSGGPAPLEQYF TGTGCCAGTAGTATGAGTAGCGGGGGGCCGGCCCCCCTGGAGCAGTACTTC
TRBJ1-6 TRBV5-1 - - CASSLSGTRYNSPLHF TGCGCCAGCAGCTTATCAGGGACACGGTATAATTCACCCCTCCACTTT
TRBJ1-5 TRBV7-2 - once CASRGGGNQPQHF TGTGCCAGCAGGGGGGGAGGCAATCAGCCCCAGCATTTT
TRBJ2-5 TRBV2 - - CASSVEAGSQETQYF TGTGCCAGCAGTGTAGAGGCCGGGTCTCAAGAGACCCAGTACTTC
TRBJ1-2 TRBV2 - - CASRGGRDYGYTF TGTGCCAGCAGAGGAGGCCGGGACTATGGCTACACCTTC
TRBJ1-4 TRBV2 - - CAQGGGPPNEKLFF TGTGCCCAGGGCGGGGGGCCGCCTAATGAAAAACTGTTTTTT
TRBJ1-2 TRBV30 - - CAWLTEVAGYTF TGTGCCTGGTTGACAGAAGTAGCCGGCTACACCTTC
TRBJ2-3 TRBV12-3/TRBV12-4 - - CASSFSPDTQYF TGTGCCAGCAGTTTTTCTCCAGATACGCAGTATTTT
TRBJ1-2 TRBV6-5 - - CASSYSNKDYGYTF TGTGCCAGCAGTTACTCGAACAAAGACTATGGCTACACCTTC
TRBJ1-5 TRBV2 TRBD1 few CASKLGTGYNQPQHF TGTGCCAGCAAACTCGGGACAGGATACAATCAGCCCCAGCATTTT